The 14 T cell receptor beta chains below were found in one sample sequenced in a study of cytomegalovirus exposure and HLA in healthy donors. It was with 60 Vbeta and 13 Jbeta primers that the PCR ran. The table came from immunoSEQ multiplex PCR; TCRdb's copy has only in-frame clones and leaves some out. The sample shows 150,000 or so clones, 80% of them seen only once. Material for sequencing was PBMCs. The receptor set was obtained from a woman between 40 and 50 years old in good health and CMV-seronegative.

This sequence joins TRBV28 and TRBJ2-2; D might be TRBD1 (5 bases). The germline V gene has CDR1 MDHEN and CDR2 SYDVKM. This CDR3 has 15 residues. Trimming left V 6 bases short and J 3 bases short, with 14 bases between. CDR3 nucleotides: TGTGCCAGCAGCCGCCCGGACACGGACACCGGGGAGCTGTTTTTT. As protein: CASSRPDTDTGELFF.

The chain couples TRBV18 to TRBJ2-3; weak D call: TRBD1 (5 bases). The V gene's germline CDR1 is KGHSH and CDR2 LQKENI. This CDR3 contains 13 residues. V was pared by 0 bases and J by 6 bases, with 7 bases between. This CDR3 is CASSPPPGDTQYF. CDR3 nucleotides: TGTGCCAGCTCACCACCTCCAGGGGATACGCAGTATTTT.

CDR3 DNA: TGTGCCAGCAGCCCAGGACAGGGGTGGAATCAGCCCCAGCATTTT. It translates to CASSPGQGWNQPQHF. The chain has TRBV28 and TRBJ1-5, with 9 bases matching TRBD1. Looked up from germline, CDR1 is MDHEN and CDR2 is SYDVKM. This CDR3 has 15 residues. V lost 6 bases and J lost 4; bases outside the gene matches: 7.

This clone appeared once. Compared with germline, one end of the junction differs, possibly owing to a read error. V gene TRBV5-1 combines with J gene TRBJ2-6; TRBD1 matches at 8 bases. CDR1 and CDR2 (germline): SGHRS, YFSETQ. This CDR3 comprises 17 residues. Written as DNA, the CDR3 is TGCGCCAGCACCTCAAGGACAGGGACTTCTGGGGCCAACGGCCTGACTTTC. Its translation is CASTSRTGTSGANGLTF. The full variable domain, in which reference TRBV5-1 and TRBJ2-6 provide the parts outside the CDR3, is KAGVTQTPRYLIKTRGQQVTLSCSPISGHRSVSWYQQTPGQGLQFLFEYFSETQRNKGNFPGRFSGRQFSNSRSEMNVSTLELGDSALYLCASTSRTGTSGANGLTFGAGSRLTVL.

V and J are TRBV19 and TRBJ1-5; D might be TRBD1 (6 bases). This CDR3 is built from 14 residues. The germline V gene encodes CDR1 LNHDA and CDR2 SQIVND (reference sequence). V lost 9 bases and J 7 bases, leaving 19 bases between the germline ends. The CDR3 region has the DNA TGTGCCAGCACAGGGTTTGATTTAGGACAGCCCCAGCATTTT. Translated, it gives CASTGFDLGQPQHF.

The V call is TRBV27, the J call TRBJ2-1, with a possible D match to TRBD1 (6 bases). The V gene's germline CDR1 is MNHEY and CDR2 SMNVEV (reference sequence). Trimming removed 5 bases from V and 8 bases from J, with 13 bases in between. This CDR3 comprises 13 residues. The CDR3 nucleotides are TGTGCCAGCAGTCCAGTACAGGGATATGAGCAGTTCTTC. Amino acid sequence: CASSPVQGYEQFF.

This chain uses TRBV9 with TRBJ2-1, with a possible D match to TRBD2 (6 bases). The V and J ends lost 3 bases and 0 bases respectively, with 10 bases between them. The CDR3 has 15 residues. The germline CDR1 and CDR2 sequences are SGDLS and YYNGEE. CDR3 nucleotides: TGTGCCAGCAGCGCCCGGGGGAGCTCCTACAATGAGCAGTTCTTC. Amino acid sequence: CASSARGSSYNEQFF.

V usage is TRBV9 and J usage is TRBJ1-1; TRBD1 matches at 11 bases. CDR3 length equals 17 residues. CDR1 is SGDLS, CDR2 YYNGEE, per germline. V was clipped by 4 bases and J by 3 bases; unmatched bases: 11. The CDR3 protein is CASSPRGQGAKDTEAFF. CDR3 DNA sequence: TGTGCCAGCAGCCCTAGAGGACAGGGGGCAAAGGACACTGAAGCTTTCTTT.

The V gene is TRBV5-6, the J gene TRBJ2-4; D not certain. V was cut by 0 bases and J by 6 bases, with 7 bases left in between. CDR3 size: 13 residues. The V gene's germline CDR1 is SGHDT and CDR2 YYEEEE. This CDR3 reads CASSLVPRNIQYF. As DNA, the CDR3 is TGTGCCAGCAGCTTGGTCCCCAGAAACATTCAGTACTTC.

V gene TRBV19 combines with J gene TRBJ1-5; 12 bases align to TRBD1. This CDR3 is 22 amino acids long. With 3 bases clipped from V and 0 bases from J, the junction kept 18 bases outside the gene matches. Germline assignment: CDR1 LNHDA and CDR2 SQIVND (reference sequence). CDR3 sequence (DNA): TGTGCCAGTAGTATGAATCACCGGGACAGGGGGCGCGGGGGCTATAGCAATCAGCCCCAGCATTTT. Amino acids: CASSMNHRDRGRGGYSNQPQHF. Combining the CDR3 with reference TRBV19 and TRBJ1-5 gives the whole variable domain DGGITQSPKYLFRKEGQNVTLSCEQNLNHDAMYWYRQDPGQGLRLIYYSQIVNDFQKGDIAEGYSVSREKKESFPLTVTSAQKNPTAFYLCASSMNHRDRGRGGYSNQPQHFGDGTRLSIL.

The CDR3 spells CASSTTFGTNRPQHF. Here the CDR3 DNA reads TGTGCCAGCAGTACAACCTTCGGAACCAACAGGCCCCAGCATTTT. The rearrangement links TRBV6-1 to TRBJ1-5, with D hard to call. Looked up from germline, CDR1 is MNHNS and CDR2 is SASEGT. The CDR3 runs 15 residues. V was clipped by 5 bases and J by 9 bases, with 20 bases between them.

Only a few counts were recorded for this clone. The germline gene is not matched at one end of the junction; a read error may be the cause. The rearrangement links TRBV7-7 to TRBJ2-2; D possibly corresponds to TRBD1 (6 bases). The germline CDR1 and CDR2 sequences are SSHAT and FNYEAQ (reference sequence). The CDR3 extends over 16 amino acids. CDR3 in amino acids: CASSSQTGARTGELFF. The CDR3, as DNA: TGTGCTAGCAGCTCGCAGACAGGCGCAAGGACCGGGGAGCTGTTTTTT.

The chain combines TRBV2 with TRBJ2-5; weak D call: TRBD2 (6 bases). Germline V gene data show CDR1 as SNHLY and CDR2 as FYNNEI. The CDR3 is 14 amino acids. Trimming pared 6 bases from V and 5 bases from J, leaving 16 bases between. The CDR3 sequence is CASSPLDGGETQYF. The CDR3 DNA sequence: TGTGCCAGCAGCCCGCTTGACGGAGGGGAGACCCAGTACTTC.

V and J are TRBV30 and TRBJ1-2, with a possible D match to TRBD1 (5 bases). V shed 2 bases and J shed 8 bases, with 9 bases lying between them. Germline V gives CDR1 GTSNPN, CDR2 SVGIG (reference sequence). The CDR3 sequence is 11 residues long. The CDR3 bases are TGTGCCTGGAGTCCAGGGTCCGGCTACACCTTC. As protein: CAWSPGSGYTF.